This T cell receptor (beta chain) was recovered during a study of cytomegalovirus exposure and HLA in healthy donors. Study conclusions and caveats: Several of the most significant clusters appeared, in a later analysis, to be linked to common viral pathogens.

The study ran its PCR with 60 Vbeta and 13 Jbeta primers. Per the original methods: In a later analysis, about 11 million of about 80 million unique beta chains occurred in at least two donors. Libraries were prepared by immunoSEQ multiplex PCR; TCRdb keeps only in-frame clonotypes and omits some of them. D and trimming come from the DNA, and the V and J calls and clone size come from that table. The sample has around 190,000 clones, 70% to 85% seen once. Though nominally healthy at sampling, donors likely had unrecorded immune exposures. With regard to this clone: Its antigen remains unidentified.

The sample was PBMCs. The receptor comes from a man in his forties in good health and CMV-seropositive.

For the CDR3, the DNA is TGTGCCAGCAGTTGGGGGGGCACTGAAGCTTTCTTT. Its translation: CASSWGGTEAFF. The genes are TRBV6-1 and TRBJ1-1, with D perhaps TRBD1 (5 bases). CDR3 length: 12 amino acids. The V end lost 5 bases, the J end lost 4 bases, and 8 bases lay between the germline ends. Germline loops: CDR1 MNHNS, CDR2 SASEGT.